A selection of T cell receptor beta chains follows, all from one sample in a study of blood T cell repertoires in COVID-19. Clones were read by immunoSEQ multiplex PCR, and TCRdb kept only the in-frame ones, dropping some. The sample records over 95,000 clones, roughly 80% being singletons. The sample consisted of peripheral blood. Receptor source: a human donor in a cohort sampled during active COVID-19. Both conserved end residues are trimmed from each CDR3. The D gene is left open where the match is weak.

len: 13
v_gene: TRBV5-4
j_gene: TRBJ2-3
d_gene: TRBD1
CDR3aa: ASSSGQGSVETQY

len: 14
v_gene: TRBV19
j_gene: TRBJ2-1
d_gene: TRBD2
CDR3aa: ASSIRAGGDYNEQF

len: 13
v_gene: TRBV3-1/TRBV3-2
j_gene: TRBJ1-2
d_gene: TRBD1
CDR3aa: ASSQGTAKLYGYT

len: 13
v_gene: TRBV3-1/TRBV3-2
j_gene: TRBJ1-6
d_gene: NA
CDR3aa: ASSQEGVGNSPLH

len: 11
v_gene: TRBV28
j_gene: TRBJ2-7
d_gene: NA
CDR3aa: ASTTEILHEQY

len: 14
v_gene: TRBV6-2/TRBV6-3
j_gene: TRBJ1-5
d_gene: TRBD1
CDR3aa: ASSSPGQGIHQPQH

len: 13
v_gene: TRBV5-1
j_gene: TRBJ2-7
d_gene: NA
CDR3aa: ASSWVPGKNYEQY

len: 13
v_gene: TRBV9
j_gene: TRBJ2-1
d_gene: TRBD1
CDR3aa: ASSPQDRVYNEQF

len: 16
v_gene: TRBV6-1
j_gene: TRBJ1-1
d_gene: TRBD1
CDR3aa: ASSEAAGGEPLNTEAF

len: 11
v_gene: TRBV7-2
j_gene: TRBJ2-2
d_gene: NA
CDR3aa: ASSLYFAGELF

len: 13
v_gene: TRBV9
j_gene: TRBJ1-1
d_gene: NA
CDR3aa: ASSGRQSMNTEAF

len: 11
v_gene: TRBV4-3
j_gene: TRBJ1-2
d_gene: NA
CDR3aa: ASSKTDNYGYT

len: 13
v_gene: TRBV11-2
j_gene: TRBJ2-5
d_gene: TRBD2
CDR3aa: ASSLARGATETQY

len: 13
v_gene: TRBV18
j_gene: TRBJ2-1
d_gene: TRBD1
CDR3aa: ASSSSGTGNNEQF

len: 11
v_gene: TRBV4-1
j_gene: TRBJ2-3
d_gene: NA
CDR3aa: ASSQLETDTQY

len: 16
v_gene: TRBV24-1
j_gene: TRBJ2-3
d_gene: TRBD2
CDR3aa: ATSDFSSGPLSTDTQY

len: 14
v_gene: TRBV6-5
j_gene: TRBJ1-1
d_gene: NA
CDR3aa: ASSYSHTQMNTEAF

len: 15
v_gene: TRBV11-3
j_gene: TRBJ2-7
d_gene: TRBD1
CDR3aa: ASSLGRRGLSSYEQY

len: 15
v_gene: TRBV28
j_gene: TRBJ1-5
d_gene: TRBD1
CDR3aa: ASRHNTGTGFHQPQH

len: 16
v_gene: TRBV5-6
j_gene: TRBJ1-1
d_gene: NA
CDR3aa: ASSLVARGRAGDTEAF

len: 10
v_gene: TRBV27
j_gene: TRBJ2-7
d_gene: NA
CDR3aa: ATRDTDYEQY

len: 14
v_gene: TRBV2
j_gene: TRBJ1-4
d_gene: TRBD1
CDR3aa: ASSPGTGGRNEKLF

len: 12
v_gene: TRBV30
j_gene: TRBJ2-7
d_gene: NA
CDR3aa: AWSVAGYAYEQY

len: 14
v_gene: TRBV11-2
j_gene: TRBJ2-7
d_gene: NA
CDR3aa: ASSSNRDSNSYEQY

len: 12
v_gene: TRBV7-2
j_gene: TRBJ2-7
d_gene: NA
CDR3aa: ASSLVAGRSEQY

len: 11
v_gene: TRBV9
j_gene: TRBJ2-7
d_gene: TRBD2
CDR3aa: ASSVGREGEQY

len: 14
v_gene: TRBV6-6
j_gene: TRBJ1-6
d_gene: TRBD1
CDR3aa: ASSAPDRPGESPLH

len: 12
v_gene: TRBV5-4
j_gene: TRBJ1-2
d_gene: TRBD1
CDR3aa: ASSSMTGVYGYT

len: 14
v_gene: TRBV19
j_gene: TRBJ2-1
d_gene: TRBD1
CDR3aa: ASSIPDRDAYNEQF

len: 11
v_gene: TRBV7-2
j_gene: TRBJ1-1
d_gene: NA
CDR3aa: ASSLVYSREAF

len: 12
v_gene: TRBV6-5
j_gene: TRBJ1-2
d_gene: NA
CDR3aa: ASSIVTGFYGYT

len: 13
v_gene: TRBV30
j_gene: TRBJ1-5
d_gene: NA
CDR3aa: AWSVMGLSNQPQH

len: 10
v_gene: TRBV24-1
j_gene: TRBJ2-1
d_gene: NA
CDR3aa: ATSLRGYEQF

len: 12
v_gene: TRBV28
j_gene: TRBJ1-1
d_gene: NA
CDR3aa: ASSLSWQNTEAF

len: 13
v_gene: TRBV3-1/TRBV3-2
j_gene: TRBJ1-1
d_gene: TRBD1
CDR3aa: ASRPTDRVNTEAF

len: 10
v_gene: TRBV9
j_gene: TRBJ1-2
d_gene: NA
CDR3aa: ASDGASYGYT

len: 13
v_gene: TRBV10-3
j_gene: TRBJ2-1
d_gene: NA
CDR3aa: ATKPSGDGRNEQF

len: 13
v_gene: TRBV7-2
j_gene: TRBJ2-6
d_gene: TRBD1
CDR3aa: ASSLGQVGANVLT

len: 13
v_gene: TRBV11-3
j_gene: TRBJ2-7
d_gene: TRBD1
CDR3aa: ASSLEYGTAYEQY

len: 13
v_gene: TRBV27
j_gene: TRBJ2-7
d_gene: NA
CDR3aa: ASSPGSSPTYEQY

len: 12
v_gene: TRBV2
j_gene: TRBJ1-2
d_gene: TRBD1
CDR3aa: ASTEGQVIYGYT

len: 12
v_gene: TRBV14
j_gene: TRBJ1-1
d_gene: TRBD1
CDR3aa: ASSGQGINTEAF

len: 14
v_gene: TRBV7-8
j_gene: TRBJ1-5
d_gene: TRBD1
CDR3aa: ASSLAGDRADQPQH

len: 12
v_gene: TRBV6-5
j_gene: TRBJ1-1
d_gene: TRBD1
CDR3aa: ASSRTGRYTEAF

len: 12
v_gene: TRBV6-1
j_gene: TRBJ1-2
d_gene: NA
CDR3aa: ASSERVTSYGYT

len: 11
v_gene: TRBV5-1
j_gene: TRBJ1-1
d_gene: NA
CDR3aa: ASSSGWNTEAF

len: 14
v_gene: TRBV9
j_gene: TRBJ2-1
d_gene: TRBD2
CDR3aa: ASSAQTSGAYNEQF

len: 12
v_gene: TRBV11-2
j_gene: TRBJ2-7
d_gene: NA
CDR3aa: ASSLEQGSVEQY

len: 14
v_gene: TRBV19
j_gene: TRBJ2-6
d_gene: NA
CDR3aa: ASSMFGFSGANVLT

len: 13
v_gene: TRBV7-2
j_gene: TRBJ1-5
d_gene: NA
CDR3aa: ASSLDRADNQPQH

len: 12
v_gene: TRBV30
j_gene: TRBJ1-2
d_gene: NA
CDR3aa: AWSSPGQFYGYT

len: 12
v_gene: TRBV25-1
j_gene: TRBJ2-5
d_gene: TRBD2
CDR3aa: ATGLAGLKETQY

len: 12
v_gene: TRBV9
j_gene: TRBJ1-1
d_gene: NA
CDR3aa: ASSIDGWTNEAF

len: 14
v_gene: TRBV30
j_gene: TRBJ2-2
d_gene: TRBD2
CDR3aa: AWSAGLAGVVRELF

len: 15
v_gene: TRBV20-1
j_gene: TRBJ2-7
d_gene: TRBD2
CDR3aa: SASKGLAGALRYEQY

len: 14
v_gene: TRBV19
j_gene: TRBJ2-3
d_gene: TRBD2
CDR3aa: ATTQKSGRSPDTQY

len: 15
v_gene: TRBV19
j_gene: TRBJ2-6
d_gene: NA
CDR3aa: ASSIRDSGSGANVLT

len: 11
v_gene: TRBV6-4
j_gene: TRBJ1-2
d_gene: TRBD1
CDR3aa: ASSETGFQGYT

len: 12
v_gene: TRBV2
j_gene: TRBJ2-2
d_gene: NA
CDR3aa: ASSVQGTAGELF